Shown below are 31 T cell receptor beta chains from a single sample sequenced in a study of CD8 T cells in ankylosing spondylitis. TCRdb used MiXCR to reprocess the 5' RACE reads, holding one entry per CDR3 protein. The data hold 250,000 or so distinct CDR3 sequences, with roughly 25% observed a single time. The specimen sequenced was blood, either unsorted or a sorted T cell fraction (not recorded which). These receptors were collected from a male donor with ankylosing spondylitis or in good health (not recorded which).

Regarding this clonotype: A much larger clone lies a single base off, so this may be a read error. The chain employs TRBV12-3 or TRBV12-4 and TRBJ2-3; D remains unclear. The CDR3 contains 16 residues. Trimming left V 7 bases short and J 0 bases short, with 17 bases between. The CDR3 region has the DNA TGTGCCAGCATTTCCATGGGGTTTCCAAGCACAGATACGCAGTATTTT. Encoded protein: CASISMGFPSTDTQYF.

This clonotype was seen at least ten times. This chain uses TRBV5-1 with TRBJ2-3; D is undetermined. The germline CDR1 and CDR2 sequences are SGHRS and YFSETQ. Deletions cut 10 bases from V and 6 bases from J, with 15 bases between. This CDR3 comprises 12 residues. The CDR3 DNA reads as TGCGCCTGCCTGGACCCGGGTGATACGCAGTATTTT. This translates into CACLDPGDTQYF.

This chain uses TRBV6-6 with TRBJ2-3; D unclear. The CDR3 consists of 11 residues. Trimming took off 5 bases at V and 9 bases at J, with 9 bases between the two ends. Per germline, CDR1 MNHNY and CDR2 SVGAGI (reference sequence). The CDR3 sequence: CASSRVETQYF. The CDR3 DNA sequence: TGTGCCAGCAGTCGGGTTGAAACGCAGTATTTT.

This rearrangement joins TRBV12-3 or TRBV12-4 to TRBJ2-7; D ambiguous. Trimming shortened V by 6 bases and J by 3 bases, and 6 bases separated the two germline ends. This CDR3 has 11 residues. The chain's CDR3 is CASRKGYEQYF. The CDR3 DNA reads as TGTGCCAGCAGAAAAGGCTACGAGCAGTACTTC.

The chain couples TRBV20-1 to TRBJ2-1; D might be TRBD2 (5 bases). The V end lost 4 bases, the J end lost 7 bases, and 20 bases lay between the germline ends. CDR3 length: 15 amino acids. Germline-derived CDR1 and CDR2 are DFQATT and SNEGSKA (reference sequence). This CDR3 is CSAKGPAAGPNEQFF. CDR3 bases: TGCAGTGCTAAAGGGCCAGCGGCGGGTCCGAATGAGCAGTTCTTC.

This clonotype was observed at least ten times. The chain recombines TRBV20-1 with TRBJ2-3, with D unclear. Trimming stripped 6 bases from V and 6 bases from J, with 13 bases between. The CDR3 is 12 amino acids. Germline CDR1 and CDR2: DFQATT and SNEGSKA (reference sequence). This CDR3 is CSAKTAGDTQYF. In DNA, the CDR3 is TGCAGTGCCAAGACGGCTGGGGATACGCAGTATTTT.

This chain links TRBV12-3 or TRBV12-4 with TRBJ2-7; D gene uncertain. V shed 3 bases and J shed 9 bases, with 15 bases lying between them. This CDR3 spans 13 amino acids. CDR3 loop: CASSFGYRGGQYF. The CDR3 DNA follows: TGTGCCAGCAGTTTCGGCTACAGAGGCGGGCAGTACTTC.

This clonotype was observed a handful of times. This rearrangement joins TRBV29-1 to TRBJ2-3; 11 bases align to TRBD2. Trimming cost V 7 bases and J 5 bases; bases outside gene matches: 8. The CDR3 extends over 14 amino acids. In germline, CDR1 is SQVTM, CDR2 ANQGSEA. This CDR3 is CSGDSGGAGDTQYF. The DNA for the CDR3 is TGCAGCGGAGATAGCGGGGGGGCTGGAGATACGCAGTATTTT.

The CDR3 DNA reads TGCAGCGTAGGACAGGGTCCGGGCACTGAAGCTTTCTTT. Its protein product is CSVGQGPGTEAFF. This chain links TRBV29-1 with TRBJ1-1; TRBD1 aligns across 8 bases. Per the germline V gene, CDR1 is SQVTM and CDR2 is ANQGSEA. V lost 6 bases to trimming and J lost 4 bases; unmatched junction nucleotides: 7. The CDR3 runs 13 residues.

This clonotype was recorded at least ten times. The rearrangement uses TRBV7-2 and TRBJ2-1; D ambiguous. CDR3 length: 16 amino acids. Germline V gene sequence: CDR1 SGHTA, CDR2 FQGNSA. Trimming removed 6 bases from V and 7 bases from J, with 22 bases in between. CDR3 amino acids: CASRPYTPRPGNEQFF. The CDR3 DNA sequence: TGTGCCAGCAGGCCTTACACTCCCCGCCCCGGGAATGAGCAGTTCTTC. Full variable domain (outside the CDR3, taken from reference TRBV7-2 and TRBJ2-1): GAGVSQSPSNKVTEKGKDVELRCDPISGHTALYWYRQSLGQGLEFLIYFQGNSAPDKSGLPSDRFSAERTGGSVSTLTIQRTQQEDSAVYLCASRPYTPRPGNEQFFGPGTRLTVL.

There are many counts of this clonotype. V usage is TRBV5-5 and J usage is TRBJ2-3; 11 nucleotides agree with TRBD2. Germline V gene sequence: CDR1 SGHKS, CDR2 YYEKEE (reference sequence). This CDR3 comprises 15 residues. V lost 0 bases to trimming and J lost 5 bases; unmatched junction nucleotides: 2. The chain's CDR3 is CASSLDGTSGDTQYF. The CDR3 nucleotides are TGTGCCAGCAGCTTGGACGGGACTAGCGGAGATACGCAGTATTTT. The variable domain in full, with the rest retrieved from reference TRBV5-5 and TRBJ2-3, is DAGVTQSPTHLIKTRGQQVTLRCSPISGHKSVSWYQQVLGQGPQFIFQYYEKEERGRGNFPDRFSARQFPNYSSELNVNALLLGDSALYLCASSLDGTSGDTQYFGPGTRLTVL.

This clonotype has at least ten counts. J is TRBJ2-7 and V is TRBV6-1, with 7 bases lining up with TRBD2. Germline V CDR1 and CDR2: MNHNS, SASEGT. J gave up 2 bases and V 3 bases, and 7 bases lay outside the gene matches. This CDR3 has 15 amino acids. The CDR3 region is CASSEGGFWPYEQYF. The CDR3, as DNA: TGTGCCAGCAGTGAGGGGGGGTTCTGGCCCTACGAGCAGTACTTC.

This chain links TRBV28 with TRBJ1-2; D is unclear. Germline V gives CDR1 MDHEN, CDR2 SYDVKM. Trimming took off 7 bases at V and 0 bases at J, with 3 bases between the two ends. The CDR3 loop spans 11 amino acids. CDR3 bases: TGTGCCAGCATGGCTAACTATGGCTACACCTTC. Translation: CASMANYGYTF.

The CDR3 sequence is CASSPDWPETQYF. In DNA form, the CDR3 reads TGTGCCAGCAGCCCGGACTGGCCAGAGACCCAGTACTTC. V is TRBV12-3 or TRBV12-4 and J is TRBJ2-5, with D possibly being TRBD2 (5 bases). The CDR3 length is 13 residues. With 6 bases removed from V and 4 bases from J, the gap between germline ends came to 12 bases.

In its sample, this clonotype was seen many times. The CDR3 here is CASRRNEQFF. As DNA, the CDR3 is TGTGCCAGCCGCCGCAATGAGCAGTTCTTC. V and J are TRBV28 and TRBJ2-1; no firm D call. Per germline, CDR1 MDHEN and CDR2 SYDVKM. This CDR3 spans 10 amino acids. The V end lost 8 bases, the J end lost 6 bases, and 5 bases lay between the germline ends.

This clonotype was detected only a few times. In DNA form, the CDR3 reads TGCAGCGTCGAACAGGTACTGAACACTGAAGCTTTCTTT. It specifies CSVEQVLNTEAFF. V usage is TRBV29-1 and J usage is TRBJ1-1; possibly TRBD1 for D (5 bases). Per the germline V gene, CDR1 is SQVTM and CDR2 is ANQGSEA. The CDR3 covers 13 residues. V was trimmed by 6 bases and J by 0 bases, leaving 11 bases between them.

This clonotype was seen a handful of times. V gene TRBV5-5 combines with J gene TRBJ2-1; TRBD1 matches 9 bases. Trimming at V came to 2 bases and at J to 7 bases, leaving 4 bases not matched to a gene. This CDR3 has 14 residues. Germline V gene sequence: CDR1 SGHKS, CDR2 YYEKEE (reference sequence). The CDR3 here is CASSLQGAGNEQFF. CDR3 nucleotide sequence: TGTGCCAGCAGCTTACAGGGGGCAGGGAATGAGCAGTTCTTC.

This clonotype has a count of ten or more. The CDR3, as DNA: TGCAGCGTTGAAGGAGGGTACCGCGCAGATACGCAGTATTTT. It translates to CSVEGGYRADTQYF. The chain joins TRBV29-1 to TRBJ2-3; possibly TRBD2 for D (5 bases). The CDR3 covers 14 residues. CDR1 and CDR2 (germline): SQVTM, ANQGSEA. V was cut by 1 base and J by 4 bases, with 12 bases left in between.

This clonotype has a handful of counts. The V gene is TRBV12-3 or TRBV12-4, the J gene TRBJ1-3; D is unclear. Trimming cost V 1 base and J 4 bases, with 11 bases left between them. There are 15 residues in the CDR3. CDR3 region: CASSLDGFTGNTIYF. In DNA form, the CDR3 reads TGTGCCAGCAGTTTAGATGGCTTCACAGGAAACACCATATATTTT.

The table lists this clonotype with a few counts. This rearrangement joins TRBV10-3 to TRBJ2-7; no clear D gene. The germline V and J ends were trimmed by 0 bases and 2 bases, with 8 bases remaining between them. Per the germline V gene, CDR1 is ENHRY and CDR2 is SYGVKD. This CDR3 is 14 amino acids long. The CDR3 reads CAISESRTTYEQYF. In nucleotides, the CDR3 is TGTGCCATCAGTGAGTCGCGAACAACCTACGAGCAGTACTTC.

In its sample, this clonotype was seen a few times. V gene TRBV20-1 combines with J gene TRBJ2-3; 8 bases align to TRBD1. Germline lookup yields CDR1 DFQATT and CDR2 SNEGSKA (reference sequence). The CDR3 loop spans 13 amino acids. Trimming cost V 6 bases and J 6 bases; bases outside gene matches: 8. The CDR3 here is CSARDRSADTQYF. DNA for the CDR3: TGCAGTGCCAGGGACAGGTCTGCGGATACGCAGTATTTT.

The chain has TRBV20-1 and TRBJ2-5; 8 bases map to TRBD1. The germline gives CDR1 DFQATT, CDR2 SNEGSKA (reference sequence). This CDR3 has 15 residues. Losses at the gene ends were 0 bases for V and 0 bases for J; bases not matched to a gene: 3. The CDR3 DNA is TGCAGTGCTAGAGACGCGACAGGGGACCAAGAGACCCAGTACTTC. Protein sequence: CSARDATGDQETQYF.

CDR3 DNA: TGTGCCAGCAGTCGCGGCGGGGGGCGCGCGGAGACCCAGTACTTC. This encodes CASSRGGGRAETQYF. J is TRBJ2-5 and V is TRBV6-1; 8 bases are shared with TRBD2. Germline V lookup: CDR1 MNHNS, CDR2 SASEGT. The length of the CDR3 is 15 residues. Losses at the gene ends were 5 bases for V and 5 bases for J; bases not matched to a gene: 10.

The chain has TRBV3-1 and TRBJ2-5; 8 nucleotides align to TRBD1. J lost 4 bases, V lost 5 bases, and 12 bases had no gene match. The CDR3 runs 16 residues. Germline CDR1 is LGHDT and CDR2 is YNNKEL (reference sequence). The CDR3 loop is CASSLGRRGTGETQYF. The DNA of the CDR3 is TGTGCCAGCAGCTTGGGCAGAAGGGGGACAGGAGAGACCCAGTACTTC.

The DNA of the CDR3 is TGTGCCAGCTCCCCGGCCTCATTGAACACTGAAGCTTTCTTT. Amino acids: CASSPASLNTEAFF. The rearrangement joins TRBV18 to TRBJ1-1; D ambiguous. The germline V gene has CDR1 KGHSH and CDR2 LQKENI. V gave up 6 bases and J gave up 0 bases, with 11 bases separating them. The CDR3 is made up of 14 amino acids.

The V and J genes are TRBV20-1 and TRBJ1-1, with unresolved D. Germline V gene lookup returns CDR1 DFQATT and CDR2 SNEGSKA (reference sequence). Between the trimmed V and J ends, which lost 7 bases and 4 bases, there was a span of 10 bases. This CDR3 has 11 residues. CDR3 DNA: TGCAGTGGCGAATGGGGCACTGAAGCTTTCTTT. It encodes CSGEWGTEAFF.

This rearrangement joins TRBV20-1 to TRBJ2-2; D remains ambiguous. The germline V gene has CDR1 DFQATT and CDR2 SNEGSKA (reference sequence). Trimming shortened V by 5 bases and J by 5 bases, and 9 bases separated the two germline ends. The CDR3 is 12 residues long. DNA for the CDR3: TGCAGTGCTTTTGTCGGGACCGGGGAGCTGTTTTTT. It encodes CSAFVGTGELFF.

This clonotype was seen a few times. J is TRBJ2-5 and V is TRBV20-1, with D maybe TRBD1 (8 bases). V lost 6 bases, J lost 7 bases, and 18 bases lay in between. CDR3 size: 13 residues. Per the germline V gene, CDR1 is DFQATT and CDR2 is SNEGSKA (reference sequence). This chain's CDR3 is CSARGLDRGTQYF. In DNA form, the CDR3 reads TGCAGTGCCCGAGGACTAGACAGGGGGACCCAGTACTTC.

There are many counts of this clonotype. This chain connects TRBV12-3 or TRBV12-4 to TRBJ2-7; D remains ambiguous. The CDR3 runs to 13 residues. Between the trimmed V and J ends, which lost 3 bases and 3 bases, there was a span of 9 bases. The CDR3 coding sequence is TGTGCCAGCAGTTTTGACGGCTACTACGAGCAGTACTTC. Translated: CASSFDGYYEQYF.

The rearrangement joins TRBV12-3 or TRBV12-4 to TRBJ2-1; perhaps TRBD2 as D (6 bases). Between the trimmed V and J ends, which lost 6 bases and 3 bases, there was a span of 15 bases. CDR3 length: 15 amino acids. For the CDR3, the DNA is TGTGCCAGCAGCCTAGGCGGGACCATCTACAATGAGCAGTTCTTC. It encodes CASSLGGTIYNEQFF.

This chain connects TRBV12-3 or TRBV12-4 to TRBJ1-6, with 7 positions matching TRBD1. CDR3 length: 15 amino acids. V was clipped by 5 bases and J by 7 bases; unmatched bases: 8. CDR3 protein: CASSPWGQLNSPLHF. The CDR3 DNA reads as TGTGCCAGCAGTCCCTGGGGACAGCTGAATTCACCCCTCCACTTT.